These T cell receptor beta chains were read from a single sample in a study of blood T cells in healthy people across ages. TCRdb used MiXCR to reprocess the 5' RACE reads, holding one entry per CDR3 protein. The table includes 1.8 million or so distinct CDR3 sequences, around 42% detected once. Sequenced sample: blood. The receptors were sampled from a human donor in good health. Both conserved end residues are part of each CDR3. Each record gives: J gene, V gene, clone size, D gene, CDR3 protein, CDR3 DNA. A D gene is named only where the DNA matches it firmly. The size of a clone is reported for some rows only, either as once, few or many, or as a class for expanded clones.

J gene: TRBJ2-4; V gene: TRBV4-2; clone size: -; D gene: TRBD2; CDR3 protein: CASSSGLADPTSYVQYF; CDR3 DNA: TGTGCCAGCAGCTCCGGACTAGCGGACCCCACTAGCTACGTGCAGTACTTC
J gene: TRBJ2-3; V gene: TRBV7-2; clone size: -; D gene: TRBD2; CDR3 protein: CASSLIAGNPTDTQYF; CDR3 DNA: TGTGCCAGCAGCTTAATAGCGGGGAACCCCACAGATACGCAGTATTTT
J gene: TRBJ2-5; V gene: TRBV25-1; clone size: few; D gene: -; CDR3 protein: CASSEWDQETQYF; CDR3 DNA: TGTGCCAGCAGTGAATGGGACCAAGAGACCCAGTACTTC
J gene: TRBJ1-4; V gene: TRBV11-2; clone size: -; D gene: -; CDR3 protein: CASRSSGEKLFF; CDR3 DNA: TGTGCCAGCAGATCGTCGGGGGAAAAACTGTTTTTT
J gene: TRBJ2-5; V gene: TRBV4-1; clone size: few; D gene: TRBD2; CDR3 protein: CASSQLVGGGLGETQYF; CDR3 DNA: TGCGCCAGCAGCCAACTGGTCGGCGGGGGGCTTGGTGAGACCCAGTACTTC
J gene: TRBJ2-1; V gene: TRBV4-2; clone size: -; D gene: -; CDR3 protein: CASSQDRLPIEQFF; CDR3 DNA: TGTGCCAGCAGCCAAGACCGACTCCCTATTGAGCAGTTCTTC
J gene: TRBJ2-7; V gene: TRBV13; clone size: once; D gene: TRBD2; CDR3 protein: CASSKGLAGGHEQYF; CDR3 DNA: TGTGCCAGCAGCAAAGGACTAGCGGGGGGGCACGAGCAGTACTTC
J gene: TRBJ2-3; V gene: TRBV13; clone size: once; D gene: -; CDR3 protein: CASSLAMIPDTQYF; CDR3 DNA: TGTGCCAGCAGCTTAGCTATGATCCCAGATACGCAGTATTTT
J gene: TRBJ1-2; V gene: TRBV6-5; clone size: -; D gene: TRBD1; CDR3 protein: CASSWGGQENYGYTF; CDR3 DNA: TGTGCCAGCAGTTGGGGGGGACAGGAAAACTATGGCTACACCTTC
J gene: TRBJ1-1; V gene: TRBV12-3/TRBV12-4; clone size: -; D gene: -; CDR3 protein: CASSSYRNTGAFF; CDR3 DNA: TGTGCCAGCAGTTCCTATAGGAACACTGGAGCTTTCTTT
J gene: TRBJ2-1; V gene: TRBV20-1; clone size: few; D gene: -; CDR3 protein: CSASTRLEQFF; CDR3 DNA: TGCAGTGCTAGCACACGACTTGAGCAGTTCTTC
J gene: TRBJ1-2; V gene: TRBV20-1; clone size: -; D gene: -; CDR3 protein: CSARDRGTARTGYTF; CDR3 DNA: TGCAGTGCTAGAGATCGGGGGACGGCCAGAACTGGCTACACCTTC
J gene: TRBJ1-4; V gene: TRBV7-8; clone size: few; D gene: -; CDR3 protein: CASSPSGGAYEKLFF; CDR3 DNA: TGTGCCAGCAGCCCTAGCGGGGGGGCATATGAAAAACTGTTTTTT
J gene: TRBJ1-2; V gene: TRBV29-1; clone size: few; D gene: TRBD1; CDR3 protein: CSASPRQGNSYTF; CDR3 DNA: TGCAGCGCCTCGCCCCGACAGGGTAATAGCTACACCTTC
J gene: TRBJ2-6; V gene: TRBV7-9; clone size: -; D gene: TRBD2; CDR3 protein: CASSIGGTGANVLTF; CDR3 DNA: TGTGCCAGCAGCATCGGGGGGACTGGGGCCAACGTCCTGACTTTC
J gene: TRBJ2-4; V gene: TRBV2; clone size: -; D gene: -; CDR3 protein: CASSEDARWENIQYF; CDR3 DNA: TGTGCCAGCAGTGAGGATGCAAGGTGGGAAAACATTCAGTACTTC
J gene: TRBJ2-1; V gene: TRBV24-1; clone size: few; D gene: TRBD1; CDR3 protein: CATSDPGTVAYNEQFF; CDR3 DNA: TGTGCCACCAGTGACCCCGGGACAGTCGCCTACAATGAGCAGTTCTTC
J gene: TRBJ2-4; V gene: TRBV13; clone size: few; D gene: TRBD1; CDR3 protein: CARSSGQGVTKSIQYF; CDR3 DNA: TGTGCCCGCAGTTCGGGACAGGGTGTAACCAAAAGCATTCAGTACTTC
J gene: TRBJ1-2; V gene: TRBV20-1; clone size: -; D gene: -; CDR3 protein: CSAREIVRGYTF; CDR3 DNA: TGCAGTGCTAGAGAAATTGTGCGGGGCTACACCTTC
J gene: TRBJ1-1; V gene: TRBV11-2; clone size: -; D gene: -; CDR3 protein: CASSFRWDTEAFF; CDR3 DNA: TGTGCCAGCAGCTTCCGGTGGGACACTGAAGCTTTCTTT
J gene: TRBJ2-5; V gene: TRBV4-3; clone size: few; D gene: -; CDR3 protein: CASYPGEALKQYF; CDR3 DNA: TGCGCCAGCTACCCTGGGGAAGCCCTTAAGCAGTACTTC
J gene: TRBJ2-1; V gene: TRBV20-1; clone size: few; D gene: TRBD2; CDR3 protein: CSARHTSGGNEQFF; CDR3 DNA: TGCAGTGCTAGACATACTAGCGGGGGCAATGAGCAGTTCTTC
J gene: TRBJ2-7; V gene: TRBV4-1; clone size: -; D gene: -; CDR3 protein: CASSQDDPLYEQYF; CDR3 DNA: TGCGCCAGCAGCCAAGATGACCCACTCTACGAGCAGTACTTC
J gene: TRBJ2-2; V gene: TRBV14; clone size: -; D gene: TRBD2; CDR3 protein: CASSATSHTGELFF; CDR3 DNA: TGTGCCAGCAGCGCGACTAGCCACACCGGGGAGCTGTTTTTT
J gene: TRBJ2-1; V gene: TRBV6-2/TRBV6-3; clone size: -; D gene: -; CDR3 protein: CASSWGGEVYEQFF; CDR3 DNA: TGTGCCAGCAGTTGGGGCGGGGAGGTATATGAGCAGTTCTTC
J gene: TRBJ2-3; V gene: TRBV7-9; clone size: -; D gene: -; CDR3 protein: CASSLGAAGSDTQYF; CDR3 DNA: TGTGCCAGCAGCTTAGGGGCGGCGGGGAGCGATACGCAGTATTTT
J gene: TRBJ1-1; V gene: TRBV7-2; clone size: -; D gene: -; CDR3 protein: CASSLALGTEAFF; CDR3 DNA: TGTGCCAGCAGTTTAGCGCTGGGGACTGAAGCTTTCTTT
J gene: TRBJ1-2; V gene: TRBV7-9; clone size: few; D gene: TRBD1; CDR3 protein: CASSPAGRGVYGYTF; CDR3 DNA: TGTGCCAGCAGCCCAGCTGGCAGGGGGGTCTATGGCTACACCTTC
J gene: TRBJ1-4; V gene: TRBV20-1; clone size: few; D gene: -; CDR3 protein: CSATLDSATNEKLFF; CDR3 DNA: TGCAGTGCCACACTGGACAGTGCAACTAATGAAAAACTGTTTTTT
J gene: TRBJ2-3; V gene: TRBV7-9; clone size: -; D gene: -; CDR3 protein: CASSFLRSQGTDTQYF; CDR3 DNA: TGTGCCAGCAGCTTCCTCAGGTCCCAGGGCACAGATACGCAGTATTTT
J gene: TRBJ1-5; V gene: TRBV12-3/TRBV12-4; clone size: -; D gene: -; CDR3 protein: CASKHFSSNQPQHF; CDR3 DNA: TGTGCCAGCAAGCACTTCAGTAGCAATCAGCCCCAGCATTTT
J gene: TRBJ2-7; V gene: TRBV28; clone size: many; D gene: TRBD1; CDR3 protein: CASRTGSYEQYF; CDR3 DNA: TGTGCCAGCAGGACAGGGTCCTACGAGCAGTACTTC
J gene: TRBJ1-2; V gene: TRBV12-5; clone size: -; D gene: -; CDR3 protein: CASGLLSLGGYTF; CDR3 DNA: TGTGCTAGTGGTTTATTATCTTTAGGAGGCTACACCTTC
J gene: TRBJ1-1; V gene: TRBV6-2/TRBV6-3; clone size: -; D gene: -; CDR3 protein: CASSDYTEAFF; CDR3 DNA: TGTGCCAGTTCTGACTACACTGAAGCTTTCTTT
J gene: TRBJ1-6; V gene: TRBV27; clone size: -; D gene: -; CDR3 protein: CASSLGDTNSPRHF; CDR3 DNA: TGTGCCAGCAGTTTAGGGGATACGAATTCACCCCGCCACTTT
J gene: TRBJ2-7; V gene: TRBV20-1; clone size: -; D gene: -; CDR3 protein: CSARDTRRGSSYEQYF; CDR3 DNA: TGCAGTGCTAGAGACACCAGACGGGGCAGCTCCTACGAGCAGTACTTC
J gene: TRBJ2-3; V gene: TRBV5-1; clone size: -; D gene: -; CDR3 protein: CASSRTQPGDPDTQYF; CDR3 DNA: TGCGCCAGCAGCCGAACTCAACCCGGGGACCCAGATACGCAGTATTTT
J gene: TRBJ1-4; V gene: TRBV11-2; clone size: -; D gene: -; CDR3 protein: CASSSLQESNEKLFF; CDR3 DNA: TGTGCCAGCAGCTCCCTACAGGAGTCTAATGAAAAACTGTTTTTT
J gene: TRBJ1-1; V gene: TRBV9; clone size: few; D gene: TRBD1; CDR3 protein: CASSSGGGPNTEAFF; CDR3 DNA: TGTGCCAGCAGCTCAGGAGGGGGCCCAAACACTGAAGCTTTCTTT
J gene: TRBJ2-3; V gene: TRBV20-1; clone size: -; D gene: TRBD1; CDR3 protein: CSAATGGSDTQYF; CDR3 DNA: TGCAGTGCTGCGACAGGGGGCTCAGATACGCAGTATTTT
J gene: TRBJ2-7; V gene: TRBV7-9; clone size: -; D gene: -; CDR3 protein: CASRGTGEQYF; CDR3 DNA: TGTGCCAGCAGGGGGACGGGTGAGCAGTACTTC
J gene: TRBJ2-1; V gene: TRBV14; clone size: -; D gene: TRBD1; CDR3 protein: CASSQMGQYNEQFF; CDR3 DNA: TGTGCCAGCAGCCAAATGGGACAGTACAATGAGCAGTTCTTC
J gene: TRBJ2-5; V gene: TRBV7-3; clone size: -; D gene: -; CDR3 protein: CASSLSRNQETQYF; CDR3 DNA: TGTGCCAGCAGCTTATCCCGGAATCAAGAGACCCAGTACTTC
J gene: TRBJ2-7; V gene: TRBV20-1; clone size: -; D gene: TRBD1; CDR3 protein: CSPRARTGGEQYF; CDR3 DNA: TGCAGTCCTAGAGCCAGGACAGGGGGCGAGCAGTACTTC
J gene: TRBJ2-5; V gene: TRBV6-2/TRBV6-3; clone size: few; D gene: -; CDR3 protein: CASRGWTEHPEEQYF; CDR3 DNA: TGTGCCAGCAGAGGGTGGACAGAACACCCGGAAGAGCAGTACTTC
J gene: TRBJ2-7; V gene: TRBV9; clone size: few; D gene: TRBD1; CDR3 protein: CASSAAGGSYEQYF; CDR3 DNA: TGTGCCAGCAGCGCCGCAGGGGGCTCCTACGAGCAGTACTTC